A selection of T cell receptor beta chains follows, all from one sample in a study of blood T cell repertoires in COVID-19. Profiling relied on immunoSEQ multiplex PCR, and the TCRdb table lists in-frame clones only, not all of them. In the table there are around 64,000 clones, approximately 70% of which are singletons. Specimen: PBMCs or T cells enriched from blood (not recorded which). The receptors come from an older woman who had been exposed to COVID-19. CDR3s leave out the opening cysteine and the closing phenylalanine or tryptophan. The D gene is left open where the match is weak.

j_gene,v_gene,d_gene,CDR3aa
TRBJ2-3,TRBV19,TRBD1,ASRTDRSRSTDTQY
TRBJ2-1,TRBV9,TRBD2,ASSVGTSGGEQF
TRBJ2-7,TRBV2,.,ASGGLRSSYEQY
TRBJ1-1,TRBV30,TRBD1,AWATGARLNTEAF
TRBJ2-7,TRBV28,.,ASSSSPYYEQY
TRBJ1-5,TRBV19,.,ASMGGLSNQPQH
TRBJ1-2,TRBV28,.,ASSYQDGYGYT
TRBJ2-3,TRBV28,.,ASSDRDISEGDTQY
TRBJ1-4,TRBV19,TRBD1,ASSSDRGYEKLF
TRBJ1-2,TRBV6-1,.,ASSESSGGAAYGYT
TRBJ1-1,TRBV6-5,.,ASSYYEGAEAF
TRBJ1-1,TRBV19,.,ASSEQGGARTEAF
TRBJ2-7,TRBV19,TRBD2,ASSIERTSGAYEQY
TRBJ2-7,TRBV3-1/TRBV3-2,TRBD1,ASSRQPGQGSVEQY
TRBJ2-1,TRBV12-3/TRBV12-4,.,ASSLALAEQF
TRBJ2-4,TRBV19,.,ASSIGAAKNIQY
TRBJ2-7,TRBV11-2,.,ASSSRGTYEQY
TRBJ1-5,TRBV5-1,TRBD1,ASSLGQGAQPQH
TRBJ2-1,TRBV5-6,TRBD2,ASSRDYGDNEQF
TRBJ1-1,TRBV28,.,ASSPPDVRSEAF
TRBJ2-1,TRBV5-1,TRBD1,ASRGTGGAGNEQF
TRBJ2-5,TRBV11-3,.,ASSLDTSETQY
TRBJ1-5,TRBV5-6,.,ASSLDSSNQPQH
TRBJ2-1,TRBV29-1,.,SARQRARVNEQF
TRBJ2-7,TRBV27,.,ASSLGTAYEQY
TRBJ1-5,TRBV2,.,ASSKDIPSNQPQH
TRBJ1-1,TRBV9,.,ASSVGGREGSEAF
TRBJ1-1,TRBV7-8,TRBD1,ASSLGPGTVEAF
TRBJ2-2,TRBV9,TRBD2,ASSVEAGVRGELF